A single TCR beta chain is shown here with its context. This clone's antigen is unknown. No much larger clone is present one base from it, and per-base qualities are unavailable. TCRbeta CDR3 regions were amplified from genomic DNA using the immunoSEQ Assay, a bias-controlled multiplex PCR. For the original study's pipeline: The number of nucleated cells in each sample was estimated by amplification of reference gene primers within the assay. Sequence reads were collapsed and filtered to measure the absolute abundance of every unique TCRbeta CDR3 rearrangement. For each sample, productive Simpson clonality was calculated as the square root of Simpson's diversity index across productive rearrangements. The source is immuneACCESS, and TCRdb retained only in-frame sequences with V and J called. Part of the clones is not carried over; for the studies checked, unresolved V genes explain less than half of this, and the remainder is unexplained. That table furnishes V, J and clone size, whereas the DNA furnished D and trimming. The sample includes 200,000 to 250,000 clones, with roughly 88% observed a single time. The top ten clonotypes cover 18% of the sample.

The germline V gene sets CDR1 to MDHEN and CDR2 to SYDVKM. V drops 3 bases and J drops 6 bases, leaving 5 bases in between. The CDR3 contains 12 residues, cysteine and phenylalanine counted. CDR3 DNA is the only sequence kept; it has 36 bases, read in frame from the first base. This record belongs to a study of blood T cell repertoires in COVID-19 (dated by TCRdb to about 2020). With respect to the entire study: The collaborator samples originated in the United States, Italy and Spain and spanned the acute and convalescent phases of COVID-19. HLA class I and class II types, where available, came from metadata supplied by the sample provider rather than from assay-based typing. The prospective study material was composed of cDNA or gDNA derived from T cells, B-cell-depleted T cells, or PBMCs. Samples were obtained from the ongoing ImmuneRACE study (first 160 participants) and from 950 to 1,500 subjects provided by 6 global collaborators. Subjects who had been exposed to COVID-19, were actively infected with it, or had recovered from it provided the deeply sampled blood TCRbeta repertoires that made up the dataset. The sample metadata nearly always contained a de-identified subject ID, COVID-19 status, age in years and sex. The repertoires were released in a freely available public database intended as a resource for research on the immune response to SARS-CoV-2. Broad study findings and their caveats: The quantity of clinical and demographic metadata differed by source and by participant and was supplied without curation.

In Seattle, one collaborating source enrolled patients while the infection was active and tracked those patients longitudinally over the course of disease. Each collaborating institution followed its own protocols to collect whole blood in K2EDTA tubes. For TCRbeta analysis, collaborators shipped samples as frozen whole blood, isolated PBMCs, or DNA extracted from either of those sample types. The specimen was peripheral blood. This receptor chain uses TRBV28 and TRBJ2-2; the D gene remains uncertain. The receptor comes from a man aged 45-65 years with COVID-19, enrolled during active disease. At the DNA level, the sequence is TGTGCCAGCAGTTTTTCGGCCGGGGAGCTGTTTTTT. This sequence encodes CASSFSAGELFF.